The clone carrying this T cell receptor (beta chain) appeared a few times. Its antigen is not identified. Only one heparinised blood draw was taken per donor, and its volume averaged about 116 mL. Each of the CD4+ naive, central memory, regulatory and stem cell-like memory populations was sorted via CD45RO/CCR7/CD25/CD127/CD95/CD27. cDNA synthesis used the whole RNA isolate, giving expressed TCRB sequences. The assay was immunoSEQ multiplex PCR, and TCRdb's table has in-frame clones only and misses some. Among about 620,000 clones listed, 15% to 18% were seen once. The sample belongs to a study of beta chain features in type 1 diabetes. The study's findings and limits: Type 1 diabetes patients had TCRB CDR3s that were shorter (moderately but significantly so) in all four CD4+ subsets. A PCR bias possibly favoring shorter templates would apply equally to patients and controls.

This CDR3 comprises 14 residues. V was shortened by 1 base and J by 3 bases, with 11 bases between the two germline ends. Looked up from germline, CDR1 is SGHNT and CDR2 is YYREEE (reference sequence). This rearrangement joins TRBV5-4 to TRBJ2-7; no firm D call. The sample comprised naive CD4+ T cells from blood. The source is a man between 18 and 29 years old in good health. CDR3 DNA: TGTGCCAGCAGCTTGAGCTCCCTGAACTACGAGCAGTACTTC. Translation gives CASSLSSLNYEQYF.